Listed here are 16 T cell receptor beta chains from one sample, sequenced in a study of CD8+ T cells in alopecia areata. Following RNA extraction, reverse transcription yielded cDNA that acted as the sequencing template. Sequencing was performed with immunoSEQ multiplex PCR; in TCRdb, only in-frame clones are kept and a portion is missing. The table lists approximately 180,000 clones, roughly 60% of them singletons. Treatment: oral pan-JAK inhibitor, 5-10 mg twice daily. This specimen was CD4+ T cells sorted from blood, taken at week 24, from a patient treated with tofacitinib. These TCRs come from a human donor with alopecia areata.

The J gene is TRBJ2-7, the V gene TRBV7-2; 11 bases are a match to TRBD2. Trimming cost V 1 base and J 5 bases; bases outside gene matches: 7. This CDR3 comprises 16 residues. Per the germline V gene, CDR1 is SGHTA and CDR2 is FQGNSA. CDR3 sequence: CASSLVASGGRDEQYF. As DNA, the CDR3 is TGTGCCAGCAGCTTAGTGGCTAGCGGGGGGAGGGACGAGCAGTACTTC.

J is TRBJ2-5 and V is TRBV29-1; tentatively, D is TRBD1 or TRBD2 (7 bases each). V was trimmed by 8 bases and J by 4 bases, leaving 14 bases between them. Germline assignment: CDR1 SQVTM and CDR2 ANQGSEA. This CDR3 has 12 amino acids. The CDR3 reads CSLRGGGETQYF. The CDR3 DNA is TGCAGCCTCAGGGGGGGTGGAGAGACCCAGTACTTC.

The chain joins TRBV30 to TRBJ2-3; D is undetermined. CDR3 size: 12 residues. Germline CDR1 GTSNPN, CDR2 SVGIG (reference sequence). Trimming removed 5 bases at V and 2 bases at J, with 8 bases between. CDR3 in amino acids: CAWGPDTDTQYF. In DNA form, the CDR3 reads TGTGCCTGGGGGCCAGACACAGATACGCAGTATTTT.

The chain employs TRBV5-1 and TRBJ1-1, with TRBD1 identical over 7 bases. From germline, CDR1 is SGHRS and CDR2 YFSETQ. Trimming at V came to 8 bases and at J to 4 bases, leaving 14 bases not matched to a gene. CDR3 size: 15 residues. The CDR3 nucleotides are TGCGCCAGTAGCGGGGAGGGGGCGTCGGGCACTGAAGCTTTCTTT. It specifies CASSGEGASGTEAFF. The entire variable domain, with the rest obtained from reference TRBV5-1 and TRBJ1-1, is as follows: KAGVTQTPRYLIKTRGQQVTLSCSPISGHRSVSWYQQTPGQGLQFLFEYFSETQRNKGNFPGRFSGRQFSNSRSEMNVSTLELGDSALYLCASSGEGASGTEAFFGQGTRLTVV.

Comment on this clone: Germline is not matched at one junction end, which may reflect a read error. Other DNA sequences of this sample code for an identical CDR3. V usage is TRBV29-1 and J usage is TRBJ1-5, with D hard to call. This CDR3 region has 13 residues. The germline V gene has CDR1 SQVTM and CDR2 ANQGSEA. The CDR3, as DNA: TGCAGCGTTCTTGGGGATGGCAATCAGCCCCAGCACTTT. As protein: CSVLGDGNQPQHF.

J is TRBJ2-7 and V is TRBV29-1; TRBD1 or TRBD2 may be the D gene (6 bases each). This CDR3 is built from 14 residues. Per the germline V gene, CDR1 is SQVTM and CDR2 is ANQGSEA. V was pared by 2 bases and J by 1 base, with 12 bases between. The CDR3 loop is CSVEFQGRSYEQYF. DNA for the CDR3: TGCAGCGTTGAATTCCAGGGGAGGTCCTACGAGCAGTACTTC.

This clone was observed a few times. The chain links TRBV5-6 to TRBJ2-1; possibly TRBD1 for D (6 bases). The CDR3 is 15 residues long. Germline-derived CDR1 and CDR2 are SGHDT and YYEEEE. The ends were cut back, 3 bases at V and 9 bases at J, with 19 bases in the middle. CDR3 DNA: TGTGCCAGCAGCTCTCCCGGTACAGGGAGTGGTGAGCAGTTCTTC. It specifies CASSSPGTGSGEQFF.

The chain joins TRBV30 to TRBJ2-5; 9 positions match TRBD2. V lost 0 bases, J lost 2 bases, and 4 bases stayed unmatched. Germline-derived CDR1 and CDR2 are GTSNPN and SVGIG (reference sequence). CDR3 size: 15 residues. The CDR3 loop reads CAWSVLAGLQETQYF. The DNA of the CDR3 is TGTGCCTGGAGTGTGCTAGCGGGGTTGCAAGAGACCCAGTACTTC.

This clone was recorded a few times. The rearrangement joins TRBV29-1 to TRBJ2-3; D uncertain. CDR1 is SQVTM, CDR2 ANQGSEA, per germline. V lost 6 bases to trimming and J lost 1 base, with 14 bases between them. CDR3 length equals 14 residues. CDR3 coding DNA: TGCAGCGTGACCCTCCTCAAGGGCACAGATACGCAGTATTTT. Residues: CSVTLLKGTDTQYF.

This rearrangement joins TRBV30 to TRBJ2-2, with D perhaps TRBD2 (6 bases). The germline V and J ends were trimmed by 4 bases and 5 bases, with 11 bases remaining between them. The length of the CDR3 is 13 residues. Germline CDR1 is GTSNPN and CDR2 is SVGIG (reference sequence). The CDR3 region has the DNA TGTGCCTGGAAGGAGGGGCGGACCGGGGAGCTGTTTTTT. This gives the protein CAWKEGRTGELFF.

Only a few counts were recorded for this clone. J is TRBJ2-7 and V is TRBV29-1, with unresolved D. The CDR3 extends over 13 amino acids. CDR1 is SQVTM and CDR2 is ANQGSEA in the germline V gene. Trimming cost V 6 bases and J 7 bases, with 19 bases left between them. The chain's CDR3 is CSVPNEDGWEQYF. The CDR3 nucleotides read TGCAGCGTACCGAACGAAGATGGCTGGGAGCAGTACTTC.

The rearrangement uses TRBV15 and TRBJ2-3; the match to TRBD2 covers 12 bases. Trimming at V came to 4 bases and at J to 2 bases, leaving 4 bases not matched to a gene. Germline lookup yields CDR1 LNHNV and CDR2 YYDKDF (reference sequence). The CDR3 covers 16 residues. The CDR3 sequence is CATSKTSGGLTDTQYF. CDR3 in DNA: TGTGCCACCAGCAAGACTAGCGGGGGACTCACAGATACGCAGTATTTT.

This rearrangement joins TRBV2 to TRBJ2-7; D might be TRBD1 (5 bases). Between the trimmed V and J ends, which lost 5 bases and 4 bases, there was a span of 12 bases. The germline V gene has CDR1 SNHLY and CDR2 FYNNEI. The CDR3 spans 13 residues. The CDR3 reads CASSYNDRYEQYF. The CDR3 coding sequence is TGTGCCAGCAGTTATAACGACAGATACGAGCAGTACTTC.

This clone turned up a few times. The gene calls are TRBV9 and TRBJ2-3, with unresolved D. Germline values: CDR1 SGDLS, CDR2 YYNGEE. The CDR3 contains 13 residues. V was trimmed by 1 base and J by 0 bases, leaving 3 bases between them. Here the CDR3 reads CASSVLSTDTQYF. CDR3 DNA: TGTGCCAGCAGCGTACTCAGCACAGATACGCAGTATTTT.

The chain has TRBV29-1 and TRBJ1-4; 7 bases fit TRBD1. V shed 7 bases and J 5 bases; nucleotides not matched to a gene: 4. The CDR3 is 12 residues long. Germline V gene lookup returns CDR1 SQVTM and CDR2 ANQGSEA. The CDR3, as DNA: TGCAGCGCCGGACAGGCGAATGAAAAACTGTTTTTT. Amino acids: CSAGQANEKLFF.

This CDR3 reads CAWSLNSNQPQHF. The CDR3 nucleotides read TGTGCCTGGAGTTTAAATAGCAATCAGCCCCAGCATTTT. The rearrangement uses TRBV30 and TRBJ1-5; D is ambiguous. Trimming removed 2 bases at V and 0 bases at J, with 5 bases between. Germline V gene data show CDR1 as GTSNPN and CDR2 as SVGIG (reference sequence). The CDR3 is 13 amino acids.